The T cell receptor (beta chain) under discussion was sequenced for a study of control samples from healthy donors and cancer patients. TCRdb's copy holds only in-frame clones and misses some; the assay was immunoSEQ multiplex PCR. The sample lists some 150,000 clones, 96% occurring once. CDR1 is SGHVS, CDR2 FQNEAQ, per germline. The V and J ends lost 3 bases and 4 bases respectively, with 9 bases between them. The CDR3 length is 14 residues. Sequenced: blood. The sequence was collected from a woman aged 25 to 39 in good health. V usage is TRBV7-8 and J usage is TRBJ1-4; D possibly corresponds to TRBD1 (5 bases). The CDR3 loop is CASSFSQDNEKLFF. The CDR3 DNA reads as TGTGCCAGCAGCTTCTCACAGGATAATGAAAAACTGTTTTTT. The whole variable domain, remainder taken from reference TRBV7-8 and TRBJ1-4, is GAGVSQSPRYKVAKRGQDVALRCDPISGHVSLFWYQQALGQGPEFLTYFQNEAQLDKSGLPSDRFFAERPEGSVSTLKIQRTQQEDSAVYLCASSFSQDNEKLFFGSGTQLSVL.